This is a list of T cell receptor beta chains from one sample in a study of T cells in Graves' hyperthyroidism and ophthalmopathy. TCRdb reprocessed the multiplex PCR reads via MiXCR and lists one record per CDR3 protein. The data show fewer than 400,000 distinct CDR3 sequences, roughly 25% seen once. The sample was blood. These receptors all stem from a man aged 45 to 65 with Graves' hyperthyroidism. The CDR3 runs from the conserved cysteine through the conserved F or W. The D gene is left open where the match is weak. Clone size is stated in some rows and not others, as once, few, many or a class when expanded.

D: TRBD1
V: TRBV2
size: many
J: TRBJ2-4
CDR3: CASKGGEKNIQYF
DNA: TGTGCCAGCAAAGGGGGCGAGAAAAACATTCAGTACTTC

D: TRBD1
V: TRBV28
size: .
J: TRBJ2-1
CDR3: CASRQGQESSYNEQSF
DNA: TGTGCCAGCAGGCAAGGACAGGAGAGCTCCTACAATGAGCAGTCCTTC

D: .
V: TRBV3-1
size: .
J: TRBJ1-5
CDR3: CASSQDGAGSQPQHF
DNA: TGTGCCAGCAGCCAAGATGGGGCGGGATCACAGCCCCAGCATTTT

D: .
V: TRBV30
size: many
J: TRBJ2-7
CDR3: CAWSGSEQYF
DNA: TGTGCCTGGAGTGGGTCGGAGCAGTACTTC

D: TRBD1
V: TRBV3-1
size: .
J: TRBJ1-6
CDR3: CASSRTGVNSLLHF
DNA: TGTGCCAGCAGCCGGACAGGGGTTAATTCACTCCTCCACTTT

D: TRBD2
V: TRBV11-2
size: .
J: TRBJ2-1
CDR3: CASSQRRLAGGAPWRSSDEQFF
DNA: TGTGCCAGCAGCCAAAGACGACTAGCGGGAGGAGCCCCCTGGCGCAGCAGCGATGAGCAGTTCTTC

D: TRBD1
V: TRBV5-1
size: .
J: TRBJ1-4
CDR3: CASSPGQGKEKLFF
DNA: TGCGCCAGCAGCCCAGGACAGGGGAAAGAAAAACTGTTTTTT

D: .
V: TRBV10-3
size: .
J: TRBJ2-1
CDR3: CAIRLNSLDEQFF
DNA: TGTGCCATCAGGCTCAATTCTCTGGATGAGCAGTTCTTC

D: .
V: TRBV6-2/TRBV6-3
size: .
J: TRBJ2-3
CDR3: CASGYSGVSTDTQYF
DNA: TGTGCCAGCGGTTACTCCGGGGTCAGCACAGATACGCAGTATTTT

D: TRBD2
V: TRBV11-3
size: .
J: TRBJ2-2
CDR3: CASNEFGRELTGELFF
DNA: TGTGCCAGTAACGAATTTGGGCGGGAGCTCACCGGGGAGCTGTTTTTT

D: .
V: TRBV5-1
size: .
J: TRBJ2-7
CDR3: CASSLEPGRSHEQYF
DNA: TGCGCCAGCAGCTTGGAGCCCGGTCGTTCCCACGAGCAGTACTTC

D: .
V: TRBV18
size: many
J: TRBJ1-1
CDR3: CASSPLQGSDTEAFF
DNA: TGTGCCAGCTCACCATTACAGGGCAGCGACACTGAAGCTTTCTTT

D: .
V: TRBV9
size: many
J: TRBJ2-3
CDR3: CASSGQTGAGTDTQYF
DNA: TGTGCCAGCAGCGGACAAACGGGGGCGGGCACAGATACGCAGTATTTT

D: .
V: TRBV20-1
size: .
J: TRBJ2-3
CDR3: CSAQEGKGTDTQYF
DNA: TGCAGTGCCCAAGAGGGTAAGGGCACAGATACGCAGTATTTT

D: .
V: TRBV19
size: .
J: TRBJ2-2
CDR3: CASSANRAGELFF
DNA: TGTGCCAGTAGTGCCAACAGGGCCGGGGAGCTGTTTTTT

D: TRBD2
V: TRBV7-2
size: many
J: TRBJ2-1
CDR3: CASSLDGGSLNEQFF
DNA: TGTGCCAGCAGCTTAGACGGCGGGAGTCTGAATGAGCAGTTCTTC

D: .
V: TRBV11-2
size: few
J: TRBJ2-7
CDR3: CASSLEVWAGYEQYF
DNA: TGTGCCAGCAGCTTAGAGGTTTGGGCAGGCTACGAGCAGTACTTC

D: .
V: TRBV3-1
size: .
J: TRBJ1-4
CDR3: CASSQEGLRKLFF
DNA: TGTGCCAGCAGCCAAGAAGGACTCAGAAAACTGTTTTTT

D: TRBD2
V: TRBV28
size: many
J: TRBJ2-7
CDR3: CASAFTGGVSSYEQYF
DNA: TGTGCCAGCGCTTTTACTGGGGGGGTAAGCTCCTACGAGCAGTACTTC

D: .
V: TRBV6-1
size: few
J: TRBJ1-2
CDR3: CASRGGRLYGYTF
DNA: TGTGCCAGCAGAGGCGGCAGACTATATGGCTACACCTTC

D: .
V: TRBV14
size: few
J: TRBJ2-1
CDR3: CASSQAQGIEQFF
DNA: TGTGCCAGCAGCCAAGCCCAGGGTATCGAGCAGTTCTTC

D: TRBD1
V: TRBV29-1
size: few
J: TRBJ1-1
CDR3: CSVKTGGMNTEAFF
DNA: TGCAGCGTGAAGACAGGGGGTATGAACACTGAAGCTTTCTTT

D: .
V: TRBV19
size: .
J: TRBJ2-1
CDR3: CASRSLQGFLYNEQFF
DNA: TGTGCCAGTAGATCATTACAGGGCTTCTTGTACAATGAGCAGTTCTTC

D: .
V: TRBV5-6
size: few
J: TRBJ1-1
CDR3: CASSFSILQGGEAFF
DNA: TGTGCCAGCAGCTTCTCAATATTACAGGGTGGGGAAGCTTTCTTT

D: .
V: TRBV19
size: few
J: TRBJ2-7
CDR3: CATGPGTYEQYF
DNA: TGTGCCACCGGGCCAGGGACCTACGAGCAGTACTTC

D: .
V: TRBV5-1
size: few
J: TRBJ1-2
CDR3: CASSLGGAVGYTF
DNA: TGCGCCAGCAGCTTGGGAGGGGCGGTAGGCTACACCTTC

D: .
V: TRBV15
size: .
J: TRBJ1-4
CDR3: CATSRDRSTANEKLFF
DNA: TGTGCCACCAGCAGAGATCGTTCAACCGCTAATGAAAAACTGTTTTTT

D: .
V: TRBV20-1
size: .
J: TRBJ2-7
CDR3: CSARGTSFGEQYF
DNA: TGCAGTGCTAGGGGAACTAGTTTCGGTGAGCAGTACTTC

D: TRBD2
V: TRBV28
size: many
J: TRBJ2-2
CDR3: CASSFRRLAGYANTGELFF
DNA: TGTGCCAGCAGTTTCAGAAGGCTAGCGGGATACGCGAACACCGGGGAGCTGTTTTTT

D: .
V: TRBV19
size: .
J: TRBJ1-3
CDR3: CASSTSGFSGNTIYF
DNA: TGTGCCAGTAGTACATCAGGTTTCTCTGGAAACACCATATATTTT

D: .
V: TRBV6-2/TRBV6-3
size: .
J: TRBJ2-7
CDR3: CASRTETYEQYF
DNA: TGTGCCAGCCGGACTGAGACCTACGAGCAGTACTTC

D: .
V: TRBV6-2/TRBV6-3
size: .
J: TRBJ2-5
CDR3: CASSYYRLQETQYF
DNA: TGTGCCAGCAGTTACTATCGACTTCAAGAGACCCAGTACTTC

D: .
V: TRBV20-1
size: once
J: TRBJ1-5
CDR3: CSAKKAGSTDTQHF
DNA: TGCAGTGCTAAAAAAGCGGGCAGCACAGATACGCAGCATTTT

D: TRBD1
V: TRBV5-1
size: .
J: TRBJ1-2
CDR3: CASSLGQGMGYTF
DNA: TGCGCCAGCAGCCTCGGACAGGGAATGGGCTACACCTTC

D: .
V: TRBV18
size: few
J: TRBJ2-2
CDR3: CASSPPGPTNTGELFF
DNA: TGTGCCAGCTCACCACCCGGTCCAACGAACACCGGGGAGCTGTTTTTT

D: .
V: TRBV20-1
size: few
J: TRBJ2-3
CDR3: CSALPIDSRDTQYF
DNA: TGCAGTGCTCTCCCCATAGACTCACGAGATACGCAGTATTTT

D: .
V: TRBV7-6
size: few
J: TRBJ2-7
CDR3: CASSLRTDSEQYF
DNA: TGTGCCAGCAGCTTAAGGACCGACTCCGAGCAGTACTTC

D: TRBD2
V: TRBV5-1
size: many
J: TRBJ2-1
CDR3: CASSFGLAGANEQFF
DNA: TGCGCCAGCAGCTTTGGGCTAGCGGGAGCAAATGAGCAGTTCTTC

D: .
V: TRBV6-1
size: few
J: TRBJ1-4
CDR3: CASSEVWGKLFF
DNA: TGTGCCAGCAGTGAAGTATGGGGAAAACTGTTTTTT